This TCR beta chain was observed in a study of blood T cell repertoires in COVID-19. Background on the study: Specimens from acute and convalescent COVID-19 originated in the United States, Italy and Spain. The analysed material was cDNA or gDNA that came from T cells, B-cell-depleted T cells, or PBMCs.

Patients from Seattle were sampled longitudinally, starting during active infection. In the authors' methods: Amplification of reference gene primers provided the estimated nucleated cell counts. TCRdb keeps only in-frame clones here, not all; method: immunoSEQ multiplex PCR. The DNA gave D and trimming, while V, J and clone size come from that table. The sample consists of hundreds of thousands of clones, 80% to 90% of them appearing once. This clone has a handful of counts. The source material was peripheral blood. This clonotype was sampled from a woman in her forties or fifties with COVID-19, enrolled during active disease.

The CDR3 here is CASSLVPPDQADTQYF. Here the CDR3 DNA reads TGCGCCAGCAGCTTGGTCCCTCCAGATCAGGCAGATACGCAGTATTTT. The chain joins TRBV5-1 to TRBJ2-3; D not resolved. Trimming cost V 0 bases and J 4 bases, with 15 bases left between them. This CDR3 has 16 residues. Germline V gene sequence: CDR1 SGHRS, CDR2 YFSETQ.